Each of the 5 T cell receptor beta chains below was sequenced from the same sample in a study of cytomegalovirus exposure and HLA in healthy donors. A multiplex PCR was run with 60 Vbeta primers and 13 Jbeta primers. This table comes from immunoSEQ multiplex PCR, and its TCRdb copy is limited to in-frame clones, with some not included. The sample lists about 150,000 clones, around 68% occurring once. The source material was PBMCs. The origin of the receptors is a man younger than 40 in good health and CMV-seropositive.

The chain employs TRBV30 and TRBJ2-2; 7 bases match TRBD2. With V trimmed by 4 bases and J by 1 base, 3 bases remained unmatched. There are 14 residues in the CDR3. Germline-derived CDR1 and CDR2 are GTSNPN and SVGIG (reference sequence). CDR3 in amino acids: CAWNLAVNTGELFF. As DNA, the CDR3 is TGTGCCTGGAATCTAGCGGTGAACACCGGGGAGCTGTTTTTT.

This clone was observed a handful of times. This sequence joins TRBV5-1 and TRBJ1-1; a possible D gene is TRBD1 (6 bases). Trimming cost V 1 base and J 1 base, with 8 bases left between them. CDR1 SGHRS and CDR2 YFSETQ come from the germline V gene. The CDR3 has 14 residues. The CDR3 coding sequence is TGCGCCAGCAGCTTGACAGGGAAGAACACTGAAGCTTTCTTT. It is translated as CASSLTGKNTEAFF.

The chain employs TRBV5-5 and TRBJ1-5; possible D gene TRBD1, 6 bases. V shed 3 bases and J shed 2 bases, with 12 bases lying between them. The germline V gene has CDR1 SGHKS and CDR2 YYEKEE (reference sequence). The CDR3 totals 15 residues. CDR3 residues: CASSYRVVGNQPQHF. The CDR3 bases are TGTGCCAGCAGCTACAGGGTTGTGGGCAATCAGCCCCAGCATTTT. Full variable domain (outside the CDR3, taken from reference TRBV5-5 and TRBJ1-5): DAGVTQSPTHLIKTRGQQVTLRCSPISGHKSVSWYQQVLGQGPQFIFQYYEKEERGRGNFPDRFSARQFPNYSSELNVNALLLGDSALYLCASSYRVVGNQPQHFGDGTRLSIL.

The chain carries TRBV27 and TRBJ1-1; a weak D match, TRBD1 (5 bases). The CDR3 spans 12 residues. Looked up from germline, CDR1 is MNHEY and CDR2 is SMNVEV (reference sequence). Trimming stripped 6 bases from V and 4 bases from J, with 9 bases between. CDR3 bases: TGTGCCAGCAGAGGGGCGACCACTGAAGCTTTCTTT. Translated, it gives CASRGATTEAFF.

This clone was seen only a few times. The genes are TRBV18 and TRBJ2-3, with 12 bases lining up with TRBD2. V shed 2 bases and J 4 bases; nucleotides not matched to a gene: 4. Germline V gene data show CDR1 as KGHSH and CDR2 as LQKENI. The CDR3 spans 16 residues. This CDR3 reads CASSPSTSGSADTQYF. CDR3 nucleotides: TGTGCCAGCTCACCATCGACTAGCGGGAGCGCAGATACGCAGTATTTT.